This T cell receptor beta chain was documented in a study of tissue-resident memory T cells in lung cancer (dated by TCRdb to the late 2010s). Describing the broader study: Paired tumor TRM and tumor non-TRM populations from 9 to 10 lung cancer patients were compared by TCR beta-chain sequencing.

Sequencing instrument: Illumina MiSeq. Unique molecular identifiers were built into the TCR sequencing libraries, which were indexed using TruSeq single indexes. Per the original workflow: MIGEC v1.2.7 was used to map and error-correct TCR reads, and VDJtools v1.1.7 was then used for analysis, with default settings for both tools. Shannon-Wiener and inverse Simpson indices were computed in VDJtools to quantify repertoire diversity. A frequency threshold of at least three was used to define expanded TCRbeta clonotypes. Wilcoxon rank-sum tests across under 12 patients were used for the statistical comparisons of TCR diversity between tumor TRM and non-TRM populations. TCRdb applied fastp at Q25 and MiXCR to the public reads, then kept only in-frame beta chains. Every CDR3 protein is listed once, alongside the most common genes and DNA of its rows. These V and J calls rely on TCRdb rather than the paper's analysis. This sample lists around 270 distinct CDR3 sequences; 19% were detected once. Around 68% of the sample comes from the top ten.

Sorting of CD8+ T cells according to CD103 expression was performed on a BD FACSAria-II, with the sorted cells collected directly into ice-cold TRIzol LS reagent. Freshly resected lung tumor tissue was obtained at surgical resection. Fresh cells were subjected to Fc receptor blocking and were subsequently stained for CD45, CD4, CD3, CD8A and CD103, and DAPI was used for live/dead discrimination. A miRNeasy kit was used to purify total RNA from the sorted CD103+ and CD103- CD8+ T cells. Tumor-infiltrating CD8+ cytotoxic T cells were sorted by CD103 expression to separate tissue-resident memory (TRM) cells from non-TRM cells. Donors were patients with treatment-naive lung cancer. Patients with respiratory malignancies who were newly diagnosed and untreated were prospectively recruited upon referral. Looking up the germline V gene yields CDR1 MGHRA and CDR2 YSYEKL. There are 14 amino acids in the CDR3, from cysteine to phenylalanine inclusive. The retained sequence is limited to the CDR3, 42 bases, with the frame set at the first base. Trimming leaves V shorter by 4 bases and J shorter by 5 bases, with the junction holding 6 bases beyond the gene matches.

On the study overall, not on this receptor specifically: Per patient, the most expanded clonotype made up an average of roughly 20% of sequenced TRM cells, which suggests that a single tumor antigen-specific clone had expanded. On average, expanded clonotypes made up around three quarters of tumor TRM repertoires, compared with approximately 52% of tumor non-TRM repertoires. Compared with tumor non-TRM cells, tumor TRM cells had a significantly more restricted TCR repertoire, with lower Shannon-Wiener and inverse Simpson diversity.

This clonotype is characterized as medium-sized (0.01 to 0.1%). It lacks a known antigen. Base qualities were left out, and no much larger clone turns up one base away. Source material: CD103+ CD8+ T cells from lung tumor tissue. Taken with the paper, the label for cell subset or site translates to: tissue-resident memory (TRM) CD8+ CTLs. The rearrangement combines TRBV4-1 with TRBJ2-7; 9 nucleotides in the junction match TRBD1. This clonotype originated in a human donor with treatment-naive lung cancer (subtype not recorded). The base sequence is TGCGCCAGCAGCCTGGGACAGGGAATCGACGAGCAGTACTTC. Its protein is CASSLGQGIDEQYF.